This T cell receptor (beta chain) appears in the sequencing data of a study of T cells in Graves' hyperthyroidism and ophthalmopathy. Study-wide results and limits: Stable hyperthyroidism and ophthalmopathy were separated using 13 V-J signatures. Ophthalmopathy was identified by the model a median around 6.9 months ahead of onset.

RNA transcripts were the template for amplifying TCR beta CDR3 regions. First-round RT-PCR with HTBI primers amplified the TCR CDR3 region. One entry per CDR3 protein, called by TCRdb with MiXCR from the multiplex PCR reads. This table has 600,000 to 650,000 distinct CDR3 sequences, around 20% appearing once. The PBMCs were taken from about 9.7 ml of fresh peripheral blood. This clonotype was detected many times. Its antigen is undetermined. The CDR3 consists of 12 residues. Trimming cost V 0 bases and J 5 bases, with 5 bases left between them. Germline loops: CDR1 GTSNPN, CDR2 SVGIG (reference sequence).

The material sequenced was blood. This clonotype was obtained from a man aged 25-45 years with Graves' ophthalmopathy. The V gene is TRBV30, the J gene TRBJ2-1; D is unclear. CDR3 protein: CAWSVTHNEQFF. The CDR3 DNA reads TGTGCCTGGAGTGTAACCCACAATGAGCAGTTCTTC.